What follows is one T cell receptor beta chain and its context. This sample stems from a study of blood T cell repertoires in COVID-19. Study information: Researchers got acute and convalescent COVID-19 samples from the United States, Italy and Spain. PBMCs, B-cell-depleted T cells, or T cells were the source of the cDNA or gDNA that made up the material.

Original processing methods: Amplifying reference gene primers gave estimates of nucleated cell counts. Using immunoSEQ multiplex PCR, the repertoire was profiled, and TCRdb retains in-frame clones only, with some absent. D and trimming come from the DNA, and the V and J calls and clone size come from that table. Of around 47,000 clones listed, about 85% are singletons. The sequence was obtained from a man between 65 and 85 years old with active COVID-19. Specimen: peripheral blood.

The CDR3 loop reads CASSYSTTGGNYGYTF. CDR3 nucleotides: TGTGCCAGCAGTTACTCGACGACAGGGGGGAACTATGGCTACACCTTC. V is TRBV6-5 and J is TRBJ1-2; TRBD1 agrees at 9 bases. V lost 0 bases and J lost 2; bases outside the gene matches: 4. CDR1 is MNHEY and CDR2 is SVGAGI in the germline V gene. This CDR3 region has 16 residues.